The 6 T cell receptor beta chains listed next were all sequenced from one sample in a study of Graves' ophthalmopathy and Graves' hyperthyroidism. The authors amplified TCR beta CDR3 regions, and they did so from RNA transcripts for repertoire sequencing. Amplification began with first-round RT-PCR using HTBI primers, then second-round multiplex PCR was performed. TCRdb redid the calling of the multiplex PCR reads with MiXCR, one entry per CDR3 protein. The data contain around 1.1 million distinct CDR3 sequences, about two fifths of them singletons. The material sequenced was peripheral blood or thyroid tissue (not recorded which). All receptors derive from an adult man with Graves' hyperthyroidism.

This clonotype was seen many times. V gene TRBV2 combines with J gene TRBJ1-5; D is perhaps TRBD1 (5 bases). V lost 10 bases, J lost 3 bases, and 13 bases lay in between. The CDR3 totals 13 residues. CDR1 and CDR2 from the germline V gene are SNHLY and FYNNEI. CDR3 coding DNA: TGTGCCACCAAGGGAGGGGCCAATCAGCCCCAGCATTTT. It yields the protein CATKGGANQPQHF.

As to this clonotype: This clone may be a read error of a much larger clone one base away. The rearrangement links TRBV7-2 to TRBJ1-6; D call uncertain. The V gene's germline CDR1 is SGHTA and CDR2 FQGNSA. The CDR3 loop spans 13 amino acids. V was clipped by 0 bases and J by 15 bases, with 12 bases between them. DNA for the CDR3: TGTGCCAGCAGCTTAGCGCGCGATTTCCACCTCCACTTT. It specifies CASSLARDFHLHF.

This clonotype was seen at least ten times. The J gene is TRBJ1-4, the V gene TRBV7-2, with 7 bases identical to TRBD1. The length of the CDR3 is 15 residues. V gave up 3 bases and J gave up 3 bases; unmatched junction bases: 4. Germline values: CDR1 SGHTA, CDR2 FQGNSA. The CDR3 sequence is CASSFGTVPNEKLFF. CDR3 in DNA: TGTGCCAGCAGCTTCGGGACAGTCCCTAATGAAAAACTGTTTTTT.

The rearrangement uses TRBV20-1 and TRBJ2-7, with TRBD2 identical over 9 bases. CDR1 DFQATT and CDR2 SNEGSKA come from the germline V gene (reference sequence). V dropped 1 base and J dropped 2; count of bases not matched to a gene: 6. CDR3 length: 15 residues. CDR3 region: CSARGGAGGPYEQYF. DNA for the CDR3: TGCAGTGCTAGAGGGGGGGCGGGGGGGCCCTACGAGCAGTACTTC.

This sequence joins TRBV28 and TRBJ2-7; 10 bases fit TRBD2. V shed 4 bases and J 3 bases; nucleotides not matched to a gene: 9. There are 16 residues in the CDR3. The germline gives CDR1 MDHEN, CDR2 SYDVKM. CDR3 loop: CASSSPSSGRLYEQYF. Here the CDR3 DNA reads TGTGCCAGCAGTTCCCCCTCTAGCGGGAGACTCTACGAGCAGTACTTC.

As to this clonotype: Because the CDR3's place on the DNA is in doubt, the DNA is left out and the CDR3 is given as listed by TCRdb. V usage is TRBV10-3 and J usage is TRBJ1-1; the DNA was not compared with TRBD1, the D call given in the table. The CDR3 is 19 residues long, counting both termini. In germline, CDR1 is ENHRY, CDR2 SYGVKD. The CDR3 is CASTYSVGQPQHFGDGAFF.